Following are 15 T cell receptor beta chains from one sample sequenced in a study of blood T cell repertoires in COVID-19. Assay used: immunoSEQ multiplex PCR; TCRdb lists only in-frame clones, some missing. The table shows more than 75,000 clones, with about 89% occurring only once. The sequencing input was peripheral blood. The receptors come from a man aged 50 to 59 with COVID-19, enrolled during active disease.

J is TRBJ1-5 and V is TRBV19, with 8 nucleotides matching TRBD1. CDR1 and CDR2 from the germline V gene are LNHDA and SQIVND (reference sequence). This CDR3 comprises 12 residues. The junction had 5 bases not matched to a gene; V was cut back by 9 bases and J by 7 bases. The DNA for the CDR3 is TGTGCCAGCGGACAGGGCGGGCAGCCCCAGCATTTT. Protein sequence: CASGQGGQPQHF.

The CDR3 loop reads CASSLATGASGNTIYF. For the CDR3, the DNA is TGTGCCAGCAGCTTAGCGACAGGGGCTTCTGGAAACACCATATATTTT. The gene calls are TRBV7-2 and TRBJ1-3, with 8 bases aligning to TRBD1. CDR1 and CDR2 from the germline V gene are SGHTA and FQGNSA. The CDR3 totals 16 residues. V gave up 0 bases and J gave up 1 base; unmatched junction bases: 2.

V and J are TRBV6-1 and TRBJ2-7; possibly TRBD2 for D (6 bases). Germline CDR1 and CDR2: MNHNS and SASEGT. Trimming shortened V by 2 bases and J by 4 bases, and 18 bases separated the two germline ends. This CDR3 region has 16 residues. Here the CDR3 DNA reads TGTGCCAGCAGTGAATGGTTACCCCGGGGAGGATACGAGCAGTACTTC. It is translated as CASSEWLPRGGYEQYF.

The chain is built from TRBV11-2 and TRBJ1-2; D not resolved. V was clipped by 5 bases and J by 10 bases, with 17 bases between them. Germline V CDR1 and CDR2: SGHAT, FQNNGV. The CDR3 sequence is 13 residues long. The CDR3 reads CASSVPPGHYYTF. The CDR3 nucleotides read TGTGCCAGCAGCGTACCCCCGGGTCATTACTACACCTTC.

The gene calls are TRBV19 and TRBJ1-6; TRBD1 might be the D (5 bases). V lost 9 bases, J lost 7 bases, and 16 bases lay in between. The CDR3 totals 14 residues. Per germline, CDR1 LNHDA and CDR2 SQIVND (reference sequence). CDR3 in amino acids: CARRSSWGNSPLHF. The CDR3 DNA is TGTGCCAGACGAAGTAGTTGGGGCAATTCACCCCTCCACTTT.

In its sample, this clone was seen once. The gene calls are TRBV5-8 and TRBJ2-1; D uncertain. This CDR3 spans 13 amino acids. CDR1 and CDR2 from the germline V gene are SGHTS and YDEGEE. V was shortened by 0 bases and J by 7 bases, with 8 bases between the two germline ends. CDR3: CASSLGGRNEQFF. The CDR3 DNA reads as TGTGCCAGCAGCTTGGGAGGCCGAAATGAGCAGTTCTTC. Filled out from reference TRBV5-8 and TRBJ2-1, the complete variable domain reads EAGVTQSPTHLIKTRGQQATLRCSPISGHTSVYWYQQALGLGLQFLLWYDEGEERNRGNFPPRFSGRQFPNYSSELNVNALELEDSALYLCASSLGGRNEQFFGPGTRLTVL.

V usage is TRBV9 and J usage is TRBJ2-5, with D tentatively TRBD2 (5 bases). The CDR3 runs to 15 residues. The V gene lost 0 bases and the J gene lost 5 bases, with 14 bases spanning the gap. Germline-derived CDR1 and CDR2 are SGDLS and YYNGEE. CDR3 in DNA: TGTGCCAGCAGCGTAGGAGTTGCTAGCTTGGAGACCCAGTACTTC. Encoded protein: CASSVGVASLETQYF.

The chain is built from TRBV6-4 and TRBJ1-2; D gene unclear. This CDR3 comprises 18 residues. Germline CDR1 and CDR2: MRHNA and SNTAGT. CDR3: CDALGVYAGIPLSAGYTF. The CDR3 DNA reads TGTGACGCCCTAGGAGTTTATGCGGGGATCCCCCTTTCCGCTGGCTACACCTTC.

The V gene is TRBV5-1, the J gene TRBJ2-2; D possibly corresponds to TRBD2 (6 bases). Germline loops: CDR1 SGHRS, CDR2 YFSETQ. The ends were cut back, 0 bases at V and 2 bases at J, with 8 bases in the middle. The CDR3 is 15 residues long. Here the CDR3 reads CASSLAGSNTGELFF. Here the CDR3 DNA reads TGCGCCAGCAGCTTGGCCGGGAGTAACACCGGGGAGCTGTTTTTT.

The rearrangement joins TRBV10-3 to TRBJ1-1; possible D gene TRBD1, 5 bases. Trimming left V 11 bases short and J 4 bases short, with 17 bases between. Germline V gives CDR1 ENHRY, CDR2 SYGVKD. CDR3 length: 13 residues. CDR3 DNA sequence: TGTGCCGGCGGGGCCTACGCGGGCACTGAAGCTTTCTTT. It specifies CAGGAYAGTEAFF.

In its sample, this clone was seen once. The gene calls are TRBV28 and TRBJ2-5; 9 nucleotides agree with TRBD1. Unmatched junction bases numbered 12, after V lost 6 bases and J lost 1 base. The germline CDR1 and CDR2 sequences are MDHEN and SYDVKM. The length of the CDR3 is 17 residues. The CDR3 DNA reads TGTGCCAGCAGGCACCAATGGGACAGGGAAACCCAAGAGACCCAGTACTTC. Protein product: CASRHQWDRETQETQYF.

This chain uses TRBV5-6 with TRBJ1-1; 11 positions agree with TRBD1. CDR3 length: 14 residues. Germline V gives CDR1 SGHDT, CDR2 YYEEEE. V was clipped by 4 bases and J by 11 bases; unmatched bases: 10. The DNA of the CDR3 is TGTGCCAGCAGCATGGACAGGGGGCGTTGGAAGGCTTTCTTT. It is translated as CASSMDRGRWKAFF.

This chain connects TRBV19 to TRBJ1-5; D is ambiguous. This CDR3 has 15 residues. Germline V gives CDR1 LNHDA, CDR2 SQIVND (reference sequence). V dropped 3 bases and J dropped 2 bases, with 11 bases sitting between them. The CDR3 DNA is TGTGCCAGTAGTATTTTATCGGTAGGCAATCAGCCCCAGCATTTT. This gives the protein CASSILSVGNQPQHF. Full variable domain (remainder filled in from reference TRBV19 and TRBJ1-5): DGGITQSPKYLFRKEGQNVTLSCEQNLNHDAMYWYRQDPGQGLRLIYYSQIVNDFQKGDIAEGYSVSREKKESFPLTVTSAQKNPTAFYLCASSILSVGNQPQHFGDGTRLSIL.

J is TRBJ1-6 and V is TRBV15, with a possible D match to TRBD1 (5 bases). Germline lookup yields CDR1 LNHNV and CDR2 YYDKDF (reference sequence). There are 18 residues in the CDR3. The germline V and J ends were trimmed by 3 bases and 5 bases, with 20 bases remaining between them. The CDR3, as DNA: TGTGCCACCAGCAGCGTATGGGGGGTACGGAGGGATAATTCACCCCTCCACTTT. Translation: CATSSVWGVRRDNSPLHF.

The chain combines TRBV19 with TRBJ2-5; weak D call: TRBD1 (5 bases). This CDR3 region has 13 residues. Germline V gene data show CDR1 as LNHDA and CDR2 as SQIVND (reference sequence). Trimming pared 1 base from V and 4 bases from J, leaving 7 bases between. The CDR3: CASSIVTAETQYF. CDR3 coding DNA: TGTGCCAGTAGTATAGTGACAGCAGAGACCCAGTACTTC.